One sample yielded the 24 T cell receptor beta chains listed below, sequenced in a study of CD8 T cells in ankylosing spondylitis. One entry per CDR3 protein results from TCRdb running MiXCR on the 5' RACE reads. The repertoire holds about 64,000 distinct CDR3 sequences, with under 7.5% as singletons. Sequenced: synovial fluid, either unsorted or a sorted T cell fraction (not recorded which). Receptor source: a male donor with ankylosing spondylitis.

This chain connects TRBV20-1 to TRBJ1-2; D remains unclear. This CDR3 contains 15 residues. The V gene lost 0 bases and the J gene lost 0 bases, with 11 bases spanning the gap. Germline loops: CDR1 DFQATT, CDR2 SNEGSKA (reference sequence). This CDR3 is CSARERPATNYGYTF. The CDR3 coding sequence is TGCAGTGCTAGAGAACGGCCGGCGACTAACTATGGCTACACCTTC.

The sample holds a few counts of this clonotype. The chain links TRBV20-1 to TRBJ2-4; 7 bases are a match to TRBD2. This CDR3 is 16 amino acids long. CDR1 is DFQATT, CDR2 SNEGSKA, per germline (reference sequence). Trimming took 0 bases from V and 7 from J; bases not matched to a gene: 12. The CDR3 coding sequence is TGCAGTGCTAGAGATCAACAGCGGGACTTTTTGAACATTCAGTACTTC. Translating it yields CSARDQQRDFLNIQYF.

This clonotype appeared a few times. The chain uses TRBV5-6 and TRBJ2-3; unclear D gene. The CDR3 runs 15 residues. V lost 2 bases and J 3 bases, leaving 13 bases between the germline ends. The germline gives CDR1 SGHDT, CDR2 YYEEEE. This chain's CDR3 is CASSFLARETDTQYF. In DNA, the CDR3 is TGTGCCAGCAGCTTCCTCGCTAGGGAAACAGATACGCAGTATTTT. The whole variable domain, remainder taken from reference TRBV5-6 and TRBJ2-3, is DAGVTQSPTHLIKTRGQQVTLRCSPKSGHDTVSWYQQALGQGPQFIFQYYEEEERQRGNFPDRFSGHQFPNYSSELNVNALLLGDSALYLCASSFLARETDTQYFGPGTRLTVL.

The chain is built from TRBV19 and TRBJ2-2; no clear D gene. From germline, CDR1 is LNHDA and CDR2 SQIVND (reference sequence). V lost 7 bases and J 6 bases, leaving 15 bases between the germline ends. The CDR3 is 14 residues long. The CDR3 DNA sequence: TGTGCCAGTATCCTATCTACGCAAGCCGGGGAGCTGTTTTTT. Residues: CASILSTQAGELFF.

This chain uses TRBV5-1 with TRBJ2-1; D is tentatively TRBD1 or TRBD2 (5 bases each). Per the germline V gene, CDR1 is SGHRS and CDR2 is YFSETQ. The CDR3 extends over 15 amino acids. The V gene lost 2 bases and the J gene lost 10 bases, with 19 bases spanning the gap. The CDR3 here is CASSFRDQLGNEQFF. Written as DNA, the CDR3 is TGCGCCAGCAGCTTCCGGGACCAGCTGGGGAACGAGCAGTTCTTC.

This clonotype was counted only a few times. V gene TRBV2 combines with J gene TRBJ2-7, with D uncertain. Germline V gene sequence: CDR1 SNHLY, CDR2 FYNNEI. This CDR3 has 13 amino acids. The V gene lost 9 bases and the J gene lost 3 bases, with 15 bases spanning the gap. This CDR3 is CASWAWAGYEQYF. CDR3 nucleotide sequence: TGTGCCAGTTGGGCTTGGGCCGGCTACGAGCAGTACTTC.

This clonotype was seen a single time. This chain connects TRBV4-1 to TRBJ2-3; the match to TRBD2 covers 12 bases. With 1 base clipped from V and 6 bases from J, the junction kept 2 bases outside the gene matches. The germline V gene has CDR1 MGHRA and CDR2 YSYEKL. This CDR3 has 15 amino acids. CDR3 protein: CASSQGLAGVDTQYF. Written as DNA, the CDR3 is TGCGCCAGCAGCCAAGGACTAGCGGGAGTGGATACGCAGTATTTT.

This clonotype showed up many times. The gene calls are TRBV5-1 and TRBJ2-1; unclear D gene. CDR3 size: 15 residues. The V end lost 2 bases, the J end lost 7 bases, and 16 bases lay between the germline ends. The germline V gene encodes CDR1 SGHRS and CDR2 YFSETQ. The CDR3 DNA follows: TGCGCCAGCAGCTTTAGAGACGTGGGCCCTAATGAGCAGTTCTTC. Translating it yields CASSFRDVGPNEQFF.

This clonotype was picked up a small number of times. V is TRBV6-5 and J is TRBJ2-7; the match to TRBD1 covers 9 bases. J gave up 5 bases and V 0 bases, and 8 bases lay outside the gene matches. CDR3 length: 16 amino acids. CDR1 is MNHEY, CDR2 SVGAGI, per germline. The CDR3 reads CASSYSRDRAVHEQYF. Written as DNA, the CDR3 is TGTGCCAGCAGTTACTCCCGGGACAGGGCAGTACACGAGCAGTACTTC.

This clonotype was seen at least ten times. The chain joins TRBV3-1 to TRBJ2-1; 8 bases line up with TRBD2. Losses at the gene ends were 6 bases for V and 7 bases for J; bases not matched to a gene: 5. CDR1 and CDR2 from the germline V gene are LGHDT and YNNKEL (reference sequence). The CDR3 covers 13 residues. CDR3 amino acids: CASRSGSWNEQFF. As DNA, the CDR3 is TGTGCCAGCAGAAGCGGGAGTTGGAATGAGCAGTTCTTC.

CDR3 loop: CASSRGLAGVPEQYF. Here the CDR3 DNA reads TGTGCCAGCTCACGCGGACTAGCGGGAGTACCCGAGCAGTACTTC. This chain uses TRBV18 with TRBJ2-7, with 13 bases that match TRBD2. V shed 4 bases and J 6 bases; nucleotides not matched to a gene: 6. This CDR3 comprises 15 residues. Germline CDR1 reads KGHSH; CDR2 reads LQKENI.

The chain has TRBV6-5 and TRBJ2-3; possibly TRBD1 or TRBD2 for D (5 bases each). V was pared by 2 bases and J by 3 bases, with 15 bases between. The CDR3 runs to 16 residues. Germline lookup yields CDR1 MNHEY and CDR2 SVGAGI. The CDR3: CASSYGTAGETDTQYF. In nucleotides, the CDR3 is TGTGCCAGCAGTTACGGGACGGCCGGTGAGACAGATACGCAGTATTTT.

This clonotype was seen at least ten times. This rearrangement joins TRBV29-1 to TRBJ2-7, with D perhaps TRBD1 or TRBD2 (5 bases each). The ends were cut back, 2 bases at V and 1 base at J, with 21 bases in the middle. This CDR3 contains 17 residues. CDR1 is SQVTM, CDR2 ANQGSEA, per germline. The CDR3 spells CSVEKGRGVGSSYEQYF. CDR3 coding DNA: TGCAGCGTTGAAAAAGGGAGAGGGGTAGGAAGTTCCTACGAGCAGTACTTC.

This clonotype appeared a single time. V usage is TRBV23-1 and J usage is TRBJ1-1, with D possibly matching TRBD1 (5 bases). TRBV23-1 is an ORF, with its function uncertain. This CDR3 is built from 14 residues. V lost 10 bases, J lost 1 base, and 16 bases lay in between. CDR3 in amino acids: CAIGGTPRNTEAFF. The CDR3 nucleotides are TGCGCCATCGGGGGGACCCCGAGGAACACTGAAGCTTTCTTT.

This clonotype has at least ten counts. The chain carries TRBV28 and TRBJ2-3; the D is unclear. The CDR3 has 13 amino acids. The germline V gene has CDR1 MDHEN and CDR2 SYDVKM. Trimming removed 6 bases at V and 6 bases at J, with 13 bases between. The CDR3 DNA follows: TGTGCCAGCAGACGATCAGCAGGCGATACGCAGTATTTT. Protein: CASRRSAGDTQYF.

This clonotype was recorded many times. DNA of the CDR3: TGCAGCGTGCCTCCGGGACTACGGACGGAGACCCAGTACTTC. It encodes CSVPPGLRTETQYF. V is TRBV29-1 and J is TRBJ2-5, with 7 bases identical to TRBD2. This CDR3 has 14 amino acids. Looked up from germline, CDR1 is SQVTM and CDR2 is ANQGSEA. Trimming at V came to 6 bases and at J to 5 bases, leaving 12 bases not matched to a gene.

This clonotype showed up just a few times. The chain uses TRBV2 and TRBJ1-2; D is possibly TRBD1 (6 bases). CDR3 length: 14 residues. From germline, CDR1 is SNHLY and CDR2 FYNNEI. Trimming took off 4 bases at V and 4 bases at J, with 13 bases between the two ends. The CDR3 DNA follows: TGTGCCAGCAGTGTGGCGACAGGCCTCTATGGCTACACCTTC. The encoded protein is CASSVATGLYGYTF.

This clonotype was detected a few times. The chain recombines TRBV5-1 with TRBJ1-2, with D unresolved. This CDR3 region has 15 residues. V was cut by 0 bases and J by 3 bases, with 12 bases left in between. Germline values: CDR1 SGHRS, CDR2 YFSETQ. The CDR3 is CASSLALGSDYGYTF. The CDR3 coding sequence is TGCGCCAGCAGCTTGGCCCTTGGGTCCGACTATGGCTACACCTTC.

This clonotype showed up just a few times. A much larger clonotype is one base distant, so this may be a read error. This chain joins TRBV29-1 and TRBJ2-3; no definite D call. CDR1 is SQVTM, CDR2 ANQGSEA, per germline. The CDR3 consists of 15 residues. The germline V and J ends were trimmed by 0 bases and 1 base, with 11 bases remaining between them. Here the CDR3 reads CSVEDGLVRTDTQYF. The CDR3, as DNA: TGCAGCGTTGAAGATGGTCTCGTACGCACAGATACGCAGTATTTT.

This clonotype was counted only a few times. V and J are TRBV5-6 and TRBJ2-2, with 7 bases that match TRBD2. CDR1 and CDR2 from the germline V gene are SGHDT and YYEEEE. Trimming removed 3 bases from V and 3 bases from J; junction bases left unmatched: 5. The CDR3 runs 15 residues. The CDR3 DNA follows: TGTGCCAGCAGCTCTTGGGACTACTACACCGGGGAGCTGTTTTTT. Translating it yields CASSSWDYYTGELFF.

This clonotype was counted only a few times. This CDR3 is CSASNEQFF. The CDR3 DNA follows: TGCAGTGCTAGTAATGAGCAGTTCTTC. The chain is built from TRBV20-1 and TRBJ2-1; D gene unclear. Trimming removed 3 bases from V and 7 bases from J, with 1 base in between. Germline lookup yields CDR1 DFQATT and CDR2 SNEGSKA (reference sequence). This CDR3 is built from 9 residues.

By share of the sample, this clonotype is medium-sized. The chain employs TRBV29-1 and TRBJ2-7; 9 bases agree with TRBD2. The CDR3 length is 11 residues. Looked up from germline, CDR1 is SQVTM and CDR2 is ANQGSEA. Trimming removed 4 bases from V and 12 bases from J; junction bases left unmatched: 7. The CDR3 DNA reads as TGCAGCGTTGTTGTTAGCGGGAGTCCGTACTTC. It is translated as CSVVVSGSPYF.

Many counts were recorded for this clonotype. This chain connects TRBV28 to TRBJ2-1; D gene uncertain. Germline lookup yields CDR1 MDHEN and CDR2 SYDVKM. The germline V and J ends were trimmed by 3 bases and 4 bases, with 13 bases remaining between them. This CDR3 is 15 amino acids long. Here the CDR3 reads CASSLDGPLYNEQFF. Here the CDR3 DNA reads TGTGCCAGCAGTTTGGACGGACCGCTGTACAATGAGCAGTTCTTC. The full variable domain, its missing parts supplied by reference TRBV28 and TRBJ2-1, is DVKVTQSSRYLVKRTGEKVFLECVQDMDHENMFWYRQDPGLGLRLIYFSYDVKMKEKGDIPEGYSVSREKKERFSLILESASTNQTSMYLCASSLDGPLYNEQFFGPGTRLTVL.

The chain joins TRBV7-2 to TRBJ2-1; TRBD1 or TRBD2 may be the D gene (6 bases each). Germline V gives CDR1 SGHTA, CDR2 FQGNSA. V was cut by 10 bases and J by 7 bases, with 20 bases left in between. This CDR3 spans 14 amino acids. This CDR3 is CATGRSRGPNEQFF. CDR3 nucleotide sequence: TGTGCCACCGGTAGGTCTCGGGGGCCTAATGAGCAGTTCTTC.